This entry lists 11 T cell receptor beta chains sequenced from one sample in a study of cytomegalovirus exposure and HLA in healthy donors. Use of 60 Vbeta and 13 Jbeta primers characterized the PCR. TCRdb's table, derived via immunoSEQ multiplex PCR, lists solely in-frame clones and lacks some. Among approximately 100,000 clones listed, more than 75% were seen once. Sequencing was carried out using PBMCs. The receptor set was obtained from a man aged 18 to 35 in good health and CMV-seronegative.

The chain is built from TRBV6-5 and TRBJ1-4, with D tentatively TRBD1 (5 bases). CDR3 size: 15 residues. V dropped 5 bases and J dropped 8 bases, with 18 bases sitting between them. The germline gives CDR1 MNHEY, CDR2 SVGAGI. CDR3 sequence: CASSTSWGGREKLFF. The DNA of the CDR3 is TGTGCCAGCAGTACCTCTTGGGGGGGTCGGGAAAAACTGTTTTTT.

The DNA of the CDR3 is TGTGCCAGCAGCTTTGCGGGGGTGCATTATGAGCAGTTCTTC. This sequence encodes CASSFAGVHYEQFF. The chain recombines TRBV5-4 with TRBJ2-1, with 7 bases that match TRBD2. The CDR3 consists of 14 residues. V dropped 2 bases and J dropped 8; count of bases not matched to a gene: 7. The V gene's germline CDR1 is SGHNT and CDR2 YYREEE (reference sequence).

This chain joins TRBV5-4 and TRBJ1-3; no definite D call. The CDR3 is 14 amino acids. The germline CDR1 and CDR2 sequences are SGHNT and YYREEE (reference sequence). V gave up 4 bases and J gave up 3 bases, with 11 bases separating them. The CDR3 DNA follows: TGTGCCAGCAGCCCCGACGGGGATGGAAACACCATATATTTT. Translation gives CASSPDGDGNTIYF.

CDR3 coding DNA: TGTGCCAGCAGCACCCGGGACAGGGGGCTAGCAACTAATGAAAAACTGTTTTTT. This sequence encodes CASSTRDRGLATNEKLFF. The chain recombines TRBV13 with TRBJ1-4, with TRBD1 identical over 12 bases. J lost 0 bases, V lost 5 bases, and 7 bases had no gene match. The CDR3 has 18 residues. From germline, CDR1 is PRHDT and CDR2 FYEKMQ (reference sequence).

This clone was seen a few times. The V and J genes are TRBV18 and TRBJ2-5; 7 nucleotides line up with TRBD1. In germline, CDR1 is KGHSH, CDR2 LQKENI. J was trimmed by 0 bases and V by 6 bases; bases with no gene match: 4. The CDR3 is 14 amino acids. CDR3 in amino acids: CASSQGQNQETQYF. CDR3 DNA: TGTGCCAGCTCGCAGGGACAGAACCAAGAGACCCAGTACTTC.

The chain combines TRBV7-9 with TRBJ1-2; D is unclear. This CDR3 has 15 amino acids. V was clipped by 6 bases and J by 3 bases, with 17 bases between them. The germline gives CDR1 SEHNR, CDR2 FQNEAQ (reference sequence). The CDR3 is CASRLPPARDYGYTF. The CDR3, as DNA: TGTGCCAGCAGATTACCACCCGCGCGGGACTATGGCTACACCTTC.

V and J are TRBV6-5 and TRBJ1-1; the match to TRBD1 covers 7 bases. Germline V gene sequence: CDR1 MNHEY, CDR2 SVGAGI. The CDR3 covers 14 residues. V lost 6 bases to trimming and J lost 3 bases; unmatched junction nucleotides: 7. Here the CDR3 DNA reads TGTGCCAGCAGGCGACCCGACAGGGACACTGAAGCTTTCTTT. It translates to CASRRPDRDTEAFF.

This chain uses TRBV19 with TRBJ1-3; 7 nucleotides line up with TRBD1. This CDR3 has 16 residues. CDR1 is LNHDA and CDR2 is SQIVND in the germline V gene (reference sequence). The V gene end was trimmed by 3 bases and the J gene end by 0 bases; junction bases not matched to a gene: 5. The CDR3 loop is CASSMGTELSGNTIYF. Here the CDR3 DNA reads TGTGCCAGTAGTATGGGGACAGAACTCTCTGGAAACACCATATATTTT. Drawing the rest from reference TRBV19 and TRBJ1-3, the complete variable domain is DGGITQSPKYLFRKEGQNVTLSCEQNLNHDAMYWYRQDPGQGLRLIYYSQIVNDFQKGDIAEGYSVSREKKESFPLTVTSAQKNPTAFYLCASSMGTELSGNTIYFGEGSWLTVV.

The chain employs TRBV4-1 and TRBJ1-5; D unclear. The germline V gene has CDR1 MGHRA and CDR2 YSYEKL. This CDR3 has 15 residues. Between the trimmed V and J ends, which lost 4 bases and 7 bases, there was a span of 17 bases. The CDR3 reads CASSPEWSRGQPQHF. CDR3 bases: TGCGCCAGCAGCCCCGAGTGGTCTCGCGGGCAGCCCCAGCATTTT.

This chain joins TRBV19 and TRBJ1-4; D might be TRBD1 (5 bases). The CDR3 runs 15 residues. Germline V gene lookup returns CDR1 LNHDA and CDR2 SQIVND (reference sequence). V lost 3 bases to trimming and J lost 5 bases, with 13 bases between them. CDR3 nucleotide sequence: TGTGCCAGTAGTATCCGGGACTCCCTGAATGAAAAACTGTTTTTT. Protein product: CASSIRDSLNEKLFF.

The rearrangement joins TRBV4-1 to TRBJ2-5, with TRBD2 matching 7 bases. V shed 4 bases and J 5 bases; nucleotides not matched to a gene: 4. There are 13 residues in the CDR3. Germline lookup yields CDR1 MGHRA and CDR2 YSYEKL. The CDR3 loop reads CASSRRGEETQYF. In DNA, the CDR3 is TGCGCCAGCAGCCGTCGGGGGGAGGAGACCCAGTACTTC.